One and the same sample provided the 10 T cell receptor beta chains below, sequenced in a study of blood T cell repertoires in COVID-19. Using immunoSEQ multiplex PCR, the repertoire was profiled, and TCRdb retains in-frame clones only, with some absent. Here the sample spans 70,000 to 90,000 clones, 78% being singletons. Sequenced input: peripheral blood. These receptors all come from a human donor in a cohort sampled during active COVID-19.

This clone has more than one count but fewer than ten. This chain uses TRBV6-1 with TRBJ2-7; 7 bases align to TRBD1. Germline assignment: CDR1 MNHNS and CDR2 SASEGT. This CDR3 spans 16 amino acids. The V gene end was trimmed by 0 bases and the J gene end by 3 bases; junction bases not matched to a gene: 8. The CDR3, as DNA: TGTGCCAGCAGTGAAGCGCTATACTCAGGGGGCTACGAGCAGTACTTC. Protein: CASSEALYSGGYEQYF.

V usage is TRBV24-1 and J usage is TRBJ2-1, with TRBD2 matching 9 bases. This CDR3 has 13 residues. Per germline, CDR1 KGHDR and CDR2 SFDVKD. The CDR3 DNA reads as TGTGCTACATTAGCGGGAGAGAATAATGAGCAGTTCTTC. Translating it yields CATLAGENNEQFF.

V gene TRBV27 combines with J gene TRBJ2-5; 7 positions agree with TRBD2. The CDR3 has 13 residues. The germline gives CDR1 MNHEY, CDR2 SMNVEV (reference sequence). J gave up 2 bases and V 5 bases, and 2 bases lay outside the gene matches. The CDR3 region is CASSPGLQETQYF. CDR3 DNA sequence: TGTGCCAGCAGTCCGGGACTACAAGAGACCCAGTACTTC.

V is TRBV5-4 and J is TRBJ2-2, with TRBD1 matching over 7 bases. The V gene end was trimmed by 1 base and the J gene end by 4 bases; junction bases not matched to a gene: 4. Germline V gene data show CDR1 as SGHNT and CDR2 as YYREEE (reference sequence). The CDR3 consists of 15 residues. The CDR3 DNA reads TGTGCCAGCAGCTTGCAGGGGGTGGTCACCGGGGAGCTGTTTTTT. It specifies CASSLQGVVTGELFF.

The genes are TRBV28 and TRBJ2-3; 9 bases are a match to TRBD1. Germline CDR1 and CDR2: MDHEN and SYDVKM. V dropped 5 bases and J dropped 1; count of bases not matched to a gene: 4. This CDR3 comprises 15 residues. CDR3 nucleotides: TGTGCCAGCAGTAGAGACAGGGGGGGCACAGATACGCAGTATTTT. It codes for CASSRDRGGTDTQYF.

The V gene is TRBV5-5, the J gene TRBJ2-7; 7 nucleotides line up with TRBD1. The CDR3 sequence is 15 residues long. V lost 4 bases, J lost 4 bases, and 11 bases stayed unmatched. The germline CDR1 and CDR2 sequences are SGHKS and YYEKEE (reference sequence). The CDR3 DNA is TGTGCCAGCAGCCCCCGGGACAGCGCCTTTTACGAGCAGTACTTC. Its protein is CASSPRDSAFYEQYF. The full variable domain, rest sourced from reference TRBV5-5 and TRBJ2-7, is DAGVTQSPTHLIKTRGQQVTLRCSPISGHKSVSWYQQVLGQGPQFIFQYYEKEERGRGNFPDRFSARQFPNYSSELNVNALLLGDSALYLCASSPRDSAFYEQYFGPGTRLTVT.

The chain uses TRBV6-6 and TRBJ1-1, with unresolved D. Deletions cut 5 bases from V and 5 bases from J, with 6 bases between. Germline V CDR1 and CDR2: MNHNY, SVGAGI (reference sequence). The CDR3 has 11 residues. The CDR3 DNA is TGTGCCAGCAGTGCGGATACTGAAGCTTTCTTT. This codes for CASSADTEAFF.

The V and J genes are TRBV11-2 and TRBJ1-4; TRBD1 matches 10 bases. This CDR3 contains 15 residues. The junction had 7 bases not matched to a gene; V was cut back by 5 bases and J by 7 bases. Germline CDR1 and CDR2: SGHAT and FQNNGV. The CDR3 spells CASSPRQGAREKLFF. The CDR3 bases are TGTGCCAGCAGCCCCCGACAGGGGGCGCGTGAAAAACTGTTTTTT.

The CDR3 DNA reads TGTGCCAGCAGTTACGGGGCAGCTAATAATGAAAAACTGTTTTTT. Translation: CASSYGAANNEKLFF. J is TRBJ1-4 and V is TRBV6-6; perhaps TRBD1 as D (5 bases). Germline V CDR1 and CDR2: MNHNY, SVGAGI (reference sequence). V was shortened by 2 bases and J by 4 bases, with 11 bases between the two germline ends. The CDR3 spans 15 residues.

The chain combines TRBV10-1 with TRBJ1-2; no reliable D call. Between the trimmed V and J ends, which lost 3 bases and 7 bases, there was a span of 12 bases. The V gene's germline CDR1 is WNHNN and CDR2 SYGVQD (reference sequence). The CDR3 extends over 13 amino acids. In DNA, the CDR3 is TGCGCCAGCAGTGACAGGTACATCGGTGGCTACACCTTC. It yields the protein CASSDRYIGGYTF.